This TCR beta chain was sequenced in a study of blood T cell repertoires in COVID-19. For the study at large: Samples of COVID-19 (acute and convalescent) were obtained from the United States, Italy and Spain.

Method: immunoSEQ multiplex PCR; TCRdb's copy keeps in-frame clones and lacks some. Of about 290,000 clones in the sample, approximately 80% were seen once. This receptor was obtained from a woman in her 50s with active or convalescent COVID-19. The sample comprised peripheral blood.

The CDR3 loop is CASSQETSPGTGGPAHF. The CDR3 DNA sequence: TGCGCCAGCAGCCAGGAGACTTCTCCCGGGACAGGCGGTCCTGCCCACTTT. The chain is built from TRBV5-1 and TRBJ1-6, with 8 bases matching TRBD1. The length of the CDR3 is 17 residues. In germline, CDR1 is SGHRS, CDR2 YFSETQ. V dropped 4 bases and J dropped 18; count of bases not matched to a gene: 24.